The sequence of this T cell receptor (beta chain) was determined in a study of blood T cell repertoires in COVID-19. At the level of the study: Samples representing acute and convalescent COVID-19 were sourced from the United States, Italy and Spain. T cells, B-cell-depleted T cells, or PBMCs supplied cDNA or gDNA.

CDR1 is MNHEY, CDR2 SMNVEV, per germline (reference sequence). The CDR3 spans 16 residues. The germline V and J ends were trimmed by 5 bases and 4 bases, with 18 bases remaining between them. Per the authors' pipeline: Estimation of nucleated cell counts relied on the amplification of reference gene primers. Sequenced by immunoSEQ multiplex PCR; TCRdb stores in-frame clones only, minus some. V, J and clone size derive from that table, while D and trimming were established from the DNA sequence. The sample includes some 200,000 clones, roughly 86% of them seen just once. This sequence was found in a woman aged 40 to 50 with acute or convalescent COVID-19. This chain links TRBV27 with TRBJ2-1; no definite D call. Specimen: peripheral blood. The CDR3 spells CASSRVAPQDYNEQFF. CDR3 in DNA: TGTGCCAGCAGTCGCGTCGCCCCGCAGGATTACAATGAGCAGTTCTTC.